The 3 T cell receptor beta chains reported below all come from one sample, sequenced in a study of blood T cell repertoires in COVID-19. TCRdb keeps only in-frame clones here, not all; method: immunoSEQ multiplex PCR. The top ten hold roughly a tenth of the sample, which has roughly 400,000 clones, about 83% seen once. Sequencing input: PBMCs or T cells enriched from blood (not recorded which). These receptors were collected from a woman between 45 and 65 years old who had recovered from COVID-19.

The chain uses TRBV19 and TRBJ1-1; D ambiguous. This CDR3 region has 14 residues. Germline values: CDR1 LNHDA, CDR2 SQIVND (reference sequence). The V gene lost 6 bases and the J gene lost 2 bases, with 13 bases spanning the gap. CDR3: CASRFRSPNTEAFF. In DNA form, the CDR3 reads TGTGCCAGTAGGTTTAGATCGCCTAACACTGAAGCTTTCTTT.

V gene TRBV7-2 combines with J gene TRBJ1-2; D is uncertain. This CDR3 is 12 amino acids long. Trimming took 3 bases from V and 8 from J, leaving 10 bases between them. Per the germline V gene, CDR1 is SGHTA and CDR2 is FQGNSA. In DNA form, the CDR3 reads TGTGCCAGCAGCTTCGGGGTTGGAGGCTACACCTTC. As protein: CASSFGVGGYTF.

The chain joins TRBV7-9 to TRBJ2-7; D is unclear. This CDR3 is built from 12 residues. Trimming stripped 5 bases from V and 3 bases from J, with 8 bases between. Per germline, CDR1 SEHNR and CDR2 FQNEAQ (reference sequence). The CDR3 nucleotides are TGTGCCAGCAGCGTGGGCCGCTACGAGCAGTACTTC. It encodes CASSVGRYEQYF.